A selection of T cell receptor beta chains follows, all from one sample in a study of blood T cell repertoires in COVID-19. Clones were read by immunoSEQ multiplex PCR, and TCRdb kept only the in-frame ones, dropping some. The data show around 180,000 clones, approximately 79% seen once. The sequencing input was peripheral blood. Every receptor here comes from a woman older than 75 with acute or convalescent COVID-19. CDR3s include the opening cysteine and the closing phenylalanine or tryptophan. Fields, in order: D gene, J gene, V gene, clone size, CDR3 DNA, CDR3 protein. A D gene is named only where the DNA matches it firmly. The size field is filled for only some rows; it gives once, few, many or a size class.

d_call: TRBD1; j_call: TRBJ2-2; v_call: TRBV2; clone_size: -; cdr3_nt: TGTGCCAGCAGAATGGGACAGGCGAACACCGGGGAGCTGTTTTTT; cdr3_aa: CASRMGQANTGELFF
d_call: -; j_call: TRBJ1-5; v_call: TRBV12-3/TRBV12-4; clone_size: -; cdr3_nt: TGTGCCAGCAGGGACTTGGGCCAGCCCCAGCATTTT; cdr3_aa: CASRDLGQPQHF
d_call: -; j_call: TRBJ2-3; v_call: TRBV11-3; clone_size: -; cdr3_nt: TGTGCCAGCAGCCCTGGAGGGTACACAGATACGCAGTATTTT; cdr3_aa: CASSPGGYTDTQYF
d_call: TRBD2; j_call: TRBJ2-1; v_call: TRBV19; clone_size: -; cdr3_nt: TGTGCCAGTAGTATACAGGGAGGACTAGCGGGGAATGAGCAGTTCTTC; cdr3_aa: CASSIQGGLAGNEQFF
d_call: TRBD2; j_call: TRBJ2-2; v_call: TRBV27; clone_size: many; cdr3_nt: TGTGCCAGCAGTTTGGGACTATACACCGGGGAGCTGTTTTTT; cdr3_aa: CASSLGLYTGELFF
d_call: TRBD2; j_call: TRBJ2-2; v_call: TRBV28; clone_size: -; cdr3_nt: TGTGCCAGCAGACTAGCGGGAGCAGCCGGGGAGCTGTTTTTT; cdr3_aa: CASRLAGAAGELFF
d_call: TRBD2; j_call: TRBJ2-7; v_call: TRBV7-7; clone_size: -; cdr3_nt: TGTGCCAGCAGCCCCGGATTAGCGGGAGACTACGAGCAGTACTTC; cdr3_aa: CASSPGLAGDYEQYF
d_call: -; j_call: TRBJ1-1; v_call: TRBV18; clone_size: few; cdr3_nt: TGTGCCAGCTCACCCGGACTAACCAAAGCTTTCTTT; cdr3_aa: CASSPGLTKAFF
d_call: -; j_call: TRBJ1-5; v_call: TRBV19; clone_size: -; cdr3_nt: TGTGCCAGTAGTTTCAGGGATTCGGAGCCCCAGCATTTT; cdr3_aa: CASSFRDSEPQHF
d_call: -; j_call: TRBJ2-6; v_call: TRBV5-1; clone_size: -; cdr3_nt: TGCGCCAGCAGCTTGGGCGAGGCTGGGGCCAACGTCCTGACTTTC; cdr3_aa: CASSLGEAGANVLTF
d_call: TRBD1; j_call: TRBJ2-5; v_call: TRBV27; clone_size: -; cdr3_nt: TGTGCCAGCAGCTGGACAGGGGAGACCCAGTACTTC; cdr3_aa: CASSWTGETQYF
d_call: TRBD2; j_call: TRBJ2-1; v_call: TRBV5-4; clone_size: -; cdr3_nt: TGTGCCAGCAGCTTTGGGACTAGCAACTACAATGAGCAGTTCTTC; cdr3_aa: CASSFGTSNYNEQFF
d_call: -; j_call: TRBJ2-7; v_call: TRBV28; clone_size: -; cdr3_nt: TGTGCCAGCCTGTCTAGGCTTTCCTACGAGCAGTACTTC; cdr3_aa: CASLSRLSYEQYF
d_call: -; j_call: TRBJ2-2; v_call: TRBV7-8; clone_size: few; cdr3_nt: TGTGCCAGCAGCTCAGCCGCGGGGGCAACCGGGGAGCTGTTTTTT; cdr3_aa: CASSSAAGATGELFF
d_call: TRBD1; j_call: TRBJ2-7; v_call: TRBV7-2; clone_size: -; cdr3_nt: TGTGCCAGCAGCGAACGGACAGGGAGGCACGAGCAGTACTTC; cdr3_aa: CASSERTGRHEQYF
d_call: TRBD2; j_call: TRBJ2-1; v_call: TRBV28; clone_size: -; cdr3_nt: TGTGCCAGCAGTTTCCGGACTAGCGGGAGGGCCTTCTACAATGAGCAGTTCTTC; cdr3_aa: CASSFRTSGRAFYNEQFF
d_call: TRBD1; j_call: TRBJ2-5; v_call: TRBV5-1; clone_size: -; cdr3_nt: TGCGCCAGCAGCGAACGGAGGGACAGGGACCAAGAGACCCAGTACTTC; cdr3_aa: CASSERRDRDQETQYF
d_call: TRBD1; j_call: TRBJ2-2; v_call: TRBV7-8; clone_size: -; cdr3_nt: TGTGCCAGCAGTCCAGGGGGCGGGGAGCTGTTTTTT; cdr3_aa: CASSPGGGELFF
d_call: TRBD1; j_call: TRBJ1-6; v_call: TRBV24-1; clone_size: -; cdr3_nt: TGTGCCACCCGGGACAGGGGCGATTCACCCCTCCACTTT; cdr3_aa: CATRDRGDSPLHF
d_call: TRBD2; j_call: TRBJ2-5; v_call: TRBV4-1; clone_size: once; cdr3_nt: TGCGCCAGCAGCCATAGCGGGAGCGAGGGAGAGACCCAGTACTTC; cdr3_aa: CASSHSGSEGETQYF
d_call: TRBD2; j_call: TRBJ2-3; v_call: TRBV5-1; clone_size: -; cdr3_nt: TGCGCCAGCAGTTCACGTCCGGGACGGATTGGACTAGCGGGAGTATTGAGCACAGATACGCAGTATTTT; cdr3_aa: CASSSRPGRIGLAGVLSTDTQYF
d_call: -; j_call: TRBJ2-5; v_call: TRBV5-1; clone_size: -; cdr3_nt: TGCGCCAGCAGAACAGTGGCCACAGAGACCCAGTACTTC; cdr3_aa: CASRTVATETQYF
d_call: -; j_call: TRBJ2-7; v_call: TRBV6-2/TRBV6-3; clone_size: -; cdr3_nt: TGTGCCAGCAGTGGAGGGGGGCGGGAGACTGGCGACGAGCAGTACTTC; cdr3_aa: CASSGGGRETGDEQYF
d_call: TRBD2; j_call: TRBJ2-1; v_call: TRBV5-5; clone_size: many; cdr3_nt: TGTGCCAGCAGCTTGGTAGCGGGAGACAATGAGCAGTTCTTC; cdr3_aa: CASSLVAGDNEQFF
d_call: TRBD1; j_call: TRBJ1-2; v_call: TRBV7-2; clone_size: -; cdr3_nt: TGTGCCAGCAGCCTAGGACAGGGGGGAATTAATGGCTACACCTTC; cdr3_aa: CASSLGQGGINGYTF
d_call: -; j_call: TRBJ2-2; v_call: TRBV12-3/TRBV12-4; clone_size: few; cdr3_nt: TGTGCCAGCAGTTTAGGTAGCACCGGGGAGCTGTTTTTT; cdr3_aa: CASSLGSTGELFF
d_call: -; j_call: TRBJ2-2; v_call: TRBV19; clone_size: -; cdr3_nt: TGTGCCAGCTCCTCCTTCCAGTCCGGGGAGCTGTTTTTT; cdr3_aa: CASSSFQSGELFF
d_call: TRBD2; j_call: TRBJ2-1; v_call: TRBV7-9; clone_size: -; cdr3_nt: TGTGCCAGCAGCTTCGGGACTAGCGCAGATACTGAGCAGTTCTTC; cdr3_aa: CASSFGTSADTEQFF
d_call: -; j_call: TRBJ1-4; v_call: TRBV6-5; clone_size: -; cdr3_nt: TGTGCCAGCAGTATGGGAGAGGTGTTAGAAAAACTGTTTTTT; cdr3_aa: CASSMGEVLEKLFF
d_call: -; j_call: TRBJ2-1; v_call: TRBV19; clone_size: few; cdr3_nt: TGTGCCAGTAGTATCGGGCCGGGAGTTCCCCACAATGAGCAGTTCTTC; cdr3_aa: CASSIGPGVPHNEQFF
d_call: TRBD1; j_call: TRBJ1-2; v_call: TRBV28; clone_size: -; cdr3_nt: TGTGCCAGCAGTTTTCGGTCCAGGGGGCGCGACTATGGCTACACCTTC; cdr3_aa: CASSFRSRGRDYGYTF
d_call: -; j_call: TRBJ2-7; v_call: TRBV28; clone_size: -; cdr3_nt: TGTGCCAGCATCCAGGGGGGCCCTCCCTACGAGCAGTACTTC; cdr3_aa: CASIQGGPPYEQYF
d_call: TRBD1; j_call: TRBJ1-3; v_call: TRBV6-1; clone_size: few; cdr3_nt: TGTGCCAGCAGTGAGATGGACAGGGGGCAAGGCAATAGAAACACCATATATTTT; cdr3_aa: CASSEMDRGQGNRNTIYF
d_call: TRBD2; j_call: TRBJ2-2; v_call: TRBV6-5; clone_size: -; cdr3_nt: TGTGCCAGCATGGGGACTAGCGGGGAGCTGTTTTTT; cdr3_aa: CASMGTSGELFF
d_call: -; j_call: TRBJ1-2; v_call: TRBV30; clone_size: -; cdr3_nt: TGTGCCTGGAGTGAACAGGCTAACTATGGCTACACCTTC; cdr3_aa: CAWSEQANYGYTF
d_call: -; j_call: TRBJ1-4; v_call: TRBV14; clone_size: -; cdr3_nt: TGTGCCAGCAGCCCCCAAGGGGCGGTTAAACTGTTTTTT; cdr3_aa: CASSPQGAVKLFF
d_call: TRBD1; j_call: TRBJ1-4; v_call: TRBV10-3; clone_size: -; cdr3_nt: TGTGCCATCAGACAGGGGGACGAAAAACTGTTTTTT; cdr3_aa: CAIRQGDEKLFF
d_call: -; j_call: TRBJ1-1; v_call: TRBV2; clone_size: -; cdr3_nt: TGTGCCAGCAGGAGGTCTAACACTGAAGCTTTCTTT; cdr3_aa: CASRRSNTEAFF
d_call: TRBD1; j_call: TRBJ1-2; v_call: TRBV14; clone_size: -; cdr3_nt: TGTGCCAGCAGCCGCCGACAGGGGTATGGCTACACCTTC; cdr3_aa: CASSRRQGYGYTF
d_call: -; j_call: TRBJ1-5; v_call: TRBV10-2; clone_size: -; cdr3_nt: TGCGCCAGACTTTTGAACGTGGGCAGGGCCTCACAGCCCCAGCATTTT; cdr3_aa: CARLLNVGRASQPQHF
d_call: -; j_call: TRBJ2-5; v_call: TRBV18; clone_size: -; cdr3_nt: TGTGCCAGCTCACTGCCGGGGGAGACCCAGTACTTC; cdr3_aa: CASSLPGETQYF
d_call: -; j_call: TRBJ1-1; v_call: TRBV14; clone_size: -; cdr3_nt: TGTGCCAGCAGCCAAGAGAGGGTGAACACTTTCTTT; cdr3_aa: CASSQERVNTFF
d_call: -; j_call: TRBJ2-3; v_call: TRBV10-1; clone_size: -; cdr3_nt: TGCGCCAGCAGTGAACAGTACACAGATACGCAGTATTTT; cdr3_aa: CASSEQYTDTQYF
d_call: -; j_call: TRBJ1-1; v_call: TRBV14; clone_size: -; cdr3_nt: TGTGCCAGCCAAAGCGCGGACAGAATGAACACTGAAGCTTTCTTT; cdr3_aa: CASQSADRMNTEAFF
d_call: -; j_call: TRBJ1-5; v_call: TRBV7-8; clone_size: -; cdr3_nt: TGTGCCAGCAGCGCCACAGGGTTCCAGCCCCAGCATTTT; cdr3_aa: CASSATGFQPQHF
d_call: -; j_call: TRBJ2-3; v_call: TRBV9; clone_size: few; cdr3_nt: TGTGCCAGCAGCGTGGGCGGCGGGACCGGTACGCAGTATTTT; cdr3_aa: CASSVGGGTGTQYF
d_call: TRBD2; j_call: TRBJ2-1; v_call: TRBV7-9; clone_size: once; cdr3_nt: TGTGCCAGCAGCCCCAGACTAGCGGGGCAGTCCTACAATGAGCAGTTCTTC; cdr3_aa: CASSPRLAGQSYNEQFF